Sequencing of this TCR beta chain was carried out in a study of T-cell memory formation after mild COVID-19. Study background: Most TCR clusters belonged to a single donor. Regarding the study as a whole: Pre-infection memory contained some responding clones, which suggested that cross-reactive memory had joined. Second-wave clones peaking on day 37 lacked confirmed SARS-CoV-2 specificity.

TCRdb independently ran MiXCR on the 5' RACE reads; one entry per CDR3 protein. This sample has under 150,000 distinct CDR3 sequences, with 15% to 20% found just once. Concerning this clonotype: Its antigen is unknown.

Deletions cut 2 bases from V and 9 bases from J, with 8 bases between. The CDR3 is made up of 12 amino acids. Germline CDR1 SGHVS, CDR2 FNYEAQ. This TCR was recovered from an adult woman who had mild COVID-19 (a few samples of this study predate the infection). Cell type and time point are not known. Sequenced material: PBMCs or a T cell subset sorted from them (not recorded which). The chain uses TRBV7-6 and TRBJ2-1; weak D call: TRBD2 (6 bases). Written as DNA, the CDR3 is TGTGCCAGCAGCTTAATAGCGGCTGAGCAGTTCTTC. Encoded protein: CASSLIAAEQFF.